The present entry profiles one T cell receptor beta chain with its context. It lacks a known antigen. No much larger clonotype is one base removed from it; base qualities were not supplied. These data originate in a study of Ad26.COV2.S vaccination and SARS-CoV-2 variants (dated by TCRdb to 2020 to 2023). Regarding the research as a whole: Donors in the vaccine arm were drawn from COV1001, a multicentre, randomized, double-blind, placebo-controlled phase I-IIa trial testing Ad26.COV2.S in healthy adults. Trial participants were randomized into five groups of five, in which low-dose or high-dose Ad26.COV2.S was given once or twice, or placebo was given on both occasions. Throughout the experiments and outcome assessment, investigators stayed blinded to trial group allocation. Sequencing of the TCRbeta repertoire served to evaluate the specificity and breadth of SARS-CoV-2-reactive T cell receptors following Ad26.COV2.S vaccination. The TCR-sequenced set comprised around 30 samples: some 20 Ad26.COV2.S vaccine recipients, 5 placebo recipients and 8 SARS-CoV-2 convalescent individuals. Dosing of Ad26.COV2.S was intramuscular, at either 5x10^10 or 1x10^11 viral particles, delivered as one shot or as two shots spaced 56 days apart.

The meaning of the sample's treatment or condition label: around 19 received Ad26.COV2.S at low or high dose, single or two shots; about 5 received placebo; per-sample allocation not given. Repertoires of vaccine and placebo recipients were sequenced from samples collected on day 63 after the first injection. Cohort 1b enrolled 20 to 30 adults aged 18-55 years at a single site in Boston, USA, between 29 July and 7 August 2020. Ad26.COV2.S was a replication-incompetent adenovirus type 26 vector that expressed a prefusion-stabilized SARS-CoV-2 spike protein derived from the original Wuhan strain. Reading the germline V gene (reference sequence) gives CDR1 GTSNPN and CDR2 SVGIG. From the cysteine up to the phenylalanine, the CDR3 has a length of 13 residues. Just CDR3 DNA is preserved here, 39 bases in frame from base 1. Deletion took 0 bases off V and 4 bases off J, with a span of 8 bases between the germline ends.

What the research found in general, with its limitations: The study was not powered to compare responses between vaccine doses or regimens. Higher spike-specific TCR breadth was observed in Ad26.COV2.S recipients than in placebo recipients (P = 0.0014). The authors noted that the TCR breadth and depth analyses may have underestimated total T cell responses. Vaccine and placebo recipients had similar non-spike TCR breadth, a finding consistent with the vaccine containing only spike. After vaccination, spike-specific CD8+ and CD4+ T cell responses were reported to show substantial breadth.

The immunoSEQ Assay was the method used to sequence TCRbeta CDR3 regions. After extraction, genomic DNA underwent amplification by bias-controlled multiplex PCR, followed by high-throughput sequencing. In the paper's pipeline: To quantify the absolute abundance of each unique TCRbeta CDR3 region, sequences were collapsed and filtered. T cell fraction was estimated by normalization of TCRbeta template counts to usable DNA, with usable DNA being measured through amplification of reference genes present in all nucleated cells. Repertoire TCRs were annotated as SARS-CoV-2-specific by exact matching of V gene, CDR3 amino acid sequence and J gene to a known reactive TCR set. The reference SARS-CoV-2 TCR set was derived from MIRA and filtered for enrichment in COVID-19-positive ImmuneCODE repertoires, a step that removed public or cross-reactive TCRs. Using the MIRA antigens, annotated TCRs were further analysed by specific ORF or by position within an ORF. Depth was the summed frequency of annotated unique rearrangements, while breadth was defined as annotated unique rearrangements over total unique productive rearrangements. Two-sided Wilcoxon rank-sum tests were applied when comparing TCR breadth between groups. This immuneACCESS table, as held by TCRdb, lists in-frame sequences with V and J called but not all clones. Of the missing ones, under half trace to an unresolved V gene in checked studies; the others have no known cause. V and J calls and clone size come straight from that table; D and trimming were deduced from the DNA. The sample data list roughly 380,000 clones, and roughly 87% of these were observed just once. The top ten clonotypes cover approximately 3.6% of the sample.

Sequences were derived from peripheral blood, sampled in a trial of Ad26.COV2.S vaccine versus placebo. The clonotype comes from a person between 18 and 65 years old who received the Ad26.COV2.S COVID-19 vaccine or a placebo. The rearrangement combines TRBV30 with TRBJ2-3, with the D call perhaps TRBD1 or TRBD2, each one matching 5 bases. The CDR3 reads as follows: CAWSVLGADTQYF. The DNA sequence reads TGTGCCTGGAGTGTATTGGGGGCAGATACGCAGTATTTT. Joined to the reference TRBV30 and TRBJ2-3 proteins, this CDR3 gives the full variable domain: SQTIHQWPATLVQPVGSPLSLECTVEGTSNPNLYWYRQAAGRGLQLLFYSVGIGQISSEVPQNLSASRPQDRQFILSSKKLLLSDSGFYLCAWSVLGADTQYFGPGTRLTVL.